One and the same sample provided the 9 T cell receptor beta chains below, sequenced in a study of blood T cell repertoires in COVID-19. Here immunoSEQ multiplex PCR was the method, and the copy in TCRdb shows in-frame clones only, minus some. In the table there are 98,000 or so clones, around 90% of which are singletons. Input material: peripheral blood. All receptors come from a human donor in a cohort sampled during active COVID-19.

The chain recombines TRBV18 with TRBJ2-5; possible D gene TRBD1, 6 bases. This CDR3 contains 13 residues. Germline CDR1 reads KGHSH; CDR2 reads LQKENI. V gave up 2 bases and J gave up 3 bases, with 7 bases separating them. The CDR3 coding sequence is TGTGCCAGCTCACCATACAGGGAAGAGACCCAGTACTTC. Translating it yields CASSPYREETQYF. The whole variable domain, filled in from reference TRBV18 and TRBJ2-5, reads NAGVMQNPRHLVRRRGQEARLRCSPMKGHSHVYWYRQLPEEGLKFMVYLQKENIIDESGMPKERFSAEFPKEGPSILRIQQVVRGDSAAYFCASSPYREETQYFGPGTRLLVL.

This chain connects TRBV28 to TRBJ1-2; D is ambiguous. The CDR3 totals 11 residues. In germline, CDR1 is MDHEN, CDR2 SYDVKM. The V gene lost 3 bases and the J gene lost 7 bases, with 6 bases spanning the gap. The CDR3 bases are TGTGCCAGCAGTTTGGAGGGTGGCTACACCTTC. Encoded protein: CASSLEGGYTF.

The gene calls are TRBV4-2 and TRBJ2-3; possible D gene TRBD2, 5 bases. Trimming took 0 bases from V and 4 from J, leaving 11 bases between them. The CDR3 extends over 15 amino acids. The V gene's germline CDR1 is LGHNA and CDR2 YNFKEQ. The CDR3 region is CASSQEALVPDTQYF. CDR3 nucleotides: TGTGCCAGCAGCCAAGAAGCACTAGTGCCAGATACGCAGTATTTT.

In this sample, this clone turned up many times. The CDR3 spells CASSPGHPGGSSYNEQFF. CDR3 nucleotide sequence: TGTGCCAGCAGCCCGGGCCATCCGGGAGGGAGCTCCTACAATGAGCAGTTCTTC. V usage is TRBV7-8 and J usage is TRBJ2-1; 8 positions agree with TRBD2. The V gene end was trimmed by 5 bases and the J gene end by 0 bases; junction bases not matched to a gene: 12. The germline V gene has CDR1 SGHVS and CDR2 FQNEAQ. This CDR3 spans 18 amino acids.

The rearrangement uses TRBV11-2 and TRBJ2-7; TRBD1 matches 10 bases. CDR1 is SGHAT and CDR2 is FQNNGV in the germline V gene. The CDR3 is 15 residues long. J was trimmed by 4 bases and V by 3 bases; bases with no gene match: 6. CDR3 nucleotides: TGTGCCAGCAGCTTTCCGGGACAGGGGTTTTACGAGCAGTACTTC. The encoded protein is CASSFPGQGFYEQYF.

The chain uses TRBV28 and TRBJ1-3; no clear D gene. The CDR3 covers 15 residues. CDR1 and CDR2 (germline): MDHEN, SYDVKM. Trimming cost V 2 bases and J 8 bases, with 16 bases left between them. The CDR3: CASSLGRGLRHTIYF. CDR3 in DNA: TGTGCCAGCAGTTTAGGGCGGGGATTGAGACACACCATATATTTT.

In DNA form, the CDR3 reads TGTGCCAGCAGTTTAATCTCCAGTCACGCTGGAAACACCATATATTTT. It is translated as CASSLISSHAGNTIYF. The J gene is TRBJ1-3, the V gene TRBV28; D is unclear. V shed 2 bases and J shed 2 bases, with 13 bases lying between them. This CDR3 is built from 16 residues. CDR1 and CDR2 (germline): MDHEN, SYDVKM.

The gene calls are TRBV7-9 and TRBJ2-5; TRBD2 matches at 7 bases. Germline V lookup: CDR1 SEHNR, CDR2 FQNEAQ (reference sequence). The CDR3 runs 15 residues. V was clipped by 5 bases and J by 3 bases; unmatched bases: 9. This chain's CDR3 is CASSRIRRGEETQYF. CDR3 nucleotides: TGTGCCAGCAGCCGGATTCGTCGGGGGGAAGAGACCCAGTACTTC.

The J gene is TRBJ2-5, the V gene TRBV12-3 or TRBV12-4; D is perhaps TRBD2 (6 bases). V shed 6 bases and J shed 7 bases, with 15 bases lying between them. CDR3 length: 13 residues. The CDR3 is CASSGGTPGTQYF. In nucleotides, the CDR3 is TGTGCCAGCAGCGGGGGAACCCCGGGGACCCAGTACTTC.